Below, 10 T cell receptor beta chains from the same sample are listed, as sequenced in a study of OX40 agonist ivuxolimab in advanced cancers. Assay used: immunoSEQ multiplex PCR; TCRdb lists only in-frame clones, some missing. The table includes just over 60,000 clones, around 90% detected once. The material was CD4+ or CD8+ T cells sorted from blood, obtained in a trial of the OX40 agonist ivuxolimab. These receptor sequences come from an adult with an advanced solid tumor such as melanoma, head and neck, liver or kidney cancer.

The CDR3: CASSRGLAGGTDTQYF. For the CDR3, the DNA is TGTGCCAGCTCAAGAGGACTAGCGGGGGGCACAGATACGCAGTATTTT. The rearrangement uses TRBV18 and TRBJ2-3; 13 bases align to TRBD2. The CDR3 contains 16 residues. Germline assignment: CDR1 KGHSH and CDR2 LQKENI. The V and J ends lost 5 bases and 1 base, in that order; junction bases with no gene match: 3.

The CDR3 sequence is CASSPDPGTGGSYNEQFF. DNA for the CDR3: TGCGCCAGCAGCCCGGATCCCGGGACAGGGGGCTCCTACAATGAGCAGTTCTTC. V gene TRBV5-1 combines with J gene TRBJ2-1, with 11 positions matching TRBD1. Trimming removed 4 bases from V and 0 bases from J; junction bases left unmatched: 9. This CDR3 contains 18 residues. The V gene's germline CDR1 is SGHRS and CDR2 YFSETQ.

V gene TRBV6-6 combines with J gene TRBJ2-7; D ambiguous. V was shortened by 7 bases and J by 5 bases, with 15 bases between the two germline ends. Looked up from germline, CDR1 is MNHNY and CDR2 is SVGAGI (reference sequence). The CDR3 consists of 13 residues. The CDR3 DNA reads as TGTGCCAGCACTCCCAATGGGCGCCACGAGCAGTACTTC. It translates to CASTPNGRHEQYF.

This clone was detected once. The chain recombines TRBV19 with TRBJ2-1; perhaps TRBD2 as D (6 bases). The V end was cut by 3 bases, the J end by 0 bases, with 18 bases between. CDR1 is LNHDA, CDR2 SQIVND, per germline (reference sequence). CDR3 length: 18 residues. CDR3 amino acids: CASSMGSGSLSSYNEQFF. The CDR3 DNA follows: TGTGCCAGTAGTATGGGTAGCGGATCCTTGAGCTCCTACAATGAGCAGTTCTTC.

This clone was seen just once. The sample has other DNA sequences that encode this CDR3 too. The CDR3 is CASSVGGRGTYEQYF. CDR3 coding DNA: TGTGCCAGCAGCGTGGGTGGAAGAGGGACCTACGAGCAGTACTTC. The J gene is TRBJ2-7, the V gene TRBV9; weak D call: TRBD2 (5 bases). CDR3 size: 15 residues. V was clipped by 2 bases and J by 2 bases, with 14 bases between them. The V gene's germline CDR1 is SGDLS and CDR2 YYNGEE.

CDR3 nucleotides: TGTGCCAGCAGCCCCCTTCGAAGGCTGCGGGGGGATGAAAAACTGTTTTTT. It is translated as CASSPLRRLRGDEKLFF. The chain couples TRBV11-2 to TRBJ1-4; maybe TRBD1 (5 bases). Trimming stripped 5 bases from V and 6 bases from J, with 22 bases between. There are 17 residues in the CDR3. Germline assignment: CDR1 SGHAT and CDR2 FQNNGV. Based on the CDR3 plus reference TRBV11-2 and TRBJ1-4, the full variable domain is EAGVAQSPRYKIIEKRQSVAFWCNPISGHATLYWYQQILGQGPKLLIQFQNNGVVDDSQLPKDRFSAERLKGVDSTLKIQPAKLEDSAVYLCASSPLRRLRGDEKLFFGSGTQLSVL.

The chain recombines TRBV5-1 with TRBJ2-2, with TRBD2 as a possible D gene (5 bases). V was clipped by 4 bases and J by 2 bases, with 9 bases between them. The germline V gene encodes CDR1 SGHRS and CDR2 YFSETQ. CDR3 length equals 14 residues. The CDR3 region is CASSLTTNTGELFF. CDR3 sequence (DNA): TGCGCCAGCAGCCTGACTACTAACACCGGGGAGCTGTTTTTT.

V usage is TRBV6-5 and J usage is TRBJ1-2; maybe TRBD1 (6 bases). CDR1 and CDR2 (germline): MNHEY, SVGAGI. The CDR3 spans 14 residues. V shed 5 bases and J shed 4 bases, with 14 bases lying between them. The CDR3 protein is CASSKEDSPYGYTF. The CDR3, as DNA: TGTGCCAGCAGTAAAGAGGACAGCCCCTATGGCTACACCTTC.

The J gene is TRBJ2-2, the V gene TRBV7-9, with 8 bases matching TRBD1. V was clipped by 4 bases and J by 7 bases; unmatched bases: 5. The CDR3 has 14 residues. Germline V gene lookup returns CDR1 SEHNR and CDR2 FQNEAQ (reference sequence). CDR3 sequence (DNA): TGTGCCAGCAGCTCGGACAGGGAGGACGGGGAGCTGTTTTTT. Amino acid sequence: CASSSDREDGELFF.

The chain employs TRBV5-1 and TRBJ2-5; no clear D gene. The germline CDR1 and CDR2 sequences are SGHRS and YFSETQ. The V end was cut by 0 bases, the J end by 5 bases, with 8 bases between. The CDR3 spans 13 residues. CDR3 nucleotides: TGCGCCAGCAGCTTGGACGGGCTGGAGACCCAGTACTTC. This gives the protein CASSLDGLETQYF.